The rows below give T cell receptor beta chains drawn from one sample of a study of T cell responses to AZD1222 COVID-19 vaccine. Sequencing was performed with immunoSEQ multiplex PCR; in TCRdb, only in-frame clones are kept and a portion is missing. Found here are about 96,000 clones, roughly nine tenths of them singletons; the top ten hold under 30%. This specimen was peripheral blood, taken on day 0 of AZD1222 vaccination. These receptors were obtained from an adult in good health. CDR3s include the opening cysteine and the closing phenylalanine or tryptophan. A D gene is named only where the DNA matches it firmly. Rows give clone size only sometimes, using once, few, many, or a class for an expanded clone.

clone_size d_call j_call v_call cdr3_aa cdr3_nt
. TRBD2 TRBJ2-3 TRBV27 CASSSGLGLAGWTDTQYF TGTGCCAGCAGTTCCGGTTTGGGGCTAGCGGGGTGGACAGATACGCAGTATTTT
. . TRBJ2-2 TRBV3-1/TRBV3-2 CASSQDIVGTGELFF TGTGCCAGCAGCCAAGATATCGTGGGCACCGGGGAGCTGTTTTTT
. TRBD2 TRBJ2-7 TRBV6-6 CASTPVLAGEQYF TGTGCCAGCACTCCGGTACTAGCGGGGGAGCAGTACTTC
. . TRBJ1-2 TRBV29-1 CSVERTVGYGYTF TGCAGCGTTGAAAGGACGGTGGGGTATGGCTACACCTTC
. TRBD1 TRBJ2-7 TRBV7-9 CASSLDPGQGTHEQYF TGTGCCAGCAGCTTAGATCCTGGACAGGGCACCCACGAGCAGTACTTC
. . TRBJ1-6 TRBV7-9 CASSLLEESPLHF TGTGCCAGCAGCCTCTTAGAGGAGTCACCCCTCCACTTT
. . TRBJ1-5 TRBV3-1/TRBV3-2 CASSQGGNQPQHF TGTGCCAGCAGCCAAGGCGGCAATCAGCCCCAGCATTTT
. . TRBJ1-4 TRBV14 CASSQQGREKLFF TGTGCCAGCAGCCAACAGGGAAGGGAAAAACTGTTTTTT
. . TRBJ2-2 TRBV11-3 CASSLTGSSTGELFF TGTGCCAGCAGCCTCACGGGTAGCTCCACCGGGGAGCTGTTTTTT
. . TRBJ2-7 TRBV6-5 CASSYSRDIRHYEQYF TGTGCCAGCAGTTACTCGAGGGACATTCGACACTACGAGCAGTACTTC
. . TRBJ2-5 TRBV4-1 CASSQAYGAGETQYF TGCGCCAGCAGCCAAGCATACGGGGCGGGGGAGACCCAGTACTTC
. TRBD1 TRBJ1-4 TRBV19 CASSLQGGKLFF TGTGCCAGTAGCCTACAGGGGGGAAAACTGTTTTTT
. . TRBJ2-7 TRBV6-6 CASSPHSGGGRAYYEQYF TGTGCCAGCAGTCCCCACTCCGGTGGGGGTAGGGCCTACTACGAGCAGTACTTC
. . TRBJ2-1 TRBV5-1 CASSLVTVAEQFF TGCGCCAGCAGCTTGGTGACGGTGGCCGAGCAGTTCTTC
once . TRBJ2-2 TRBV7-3 CASSLTRDAGELFF TGTGCCAGCAGCTTAACCAGGGACGCCGGGGAGCTGTTTTTT
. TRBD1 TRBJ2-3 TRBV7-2 CASSQGQTSTDTQYF TGTGCCAGCAGCCAGGGACAGACCAGCACAGATACGCAGTATTTT
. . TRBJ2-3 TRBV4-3 CASSQEDKGTDTQYF TGCGCCAGCAGCCAAGAAGACAAGGGAACAGATACGCAGTATTTT
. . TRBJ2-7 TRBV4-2 CASSQGVETYEQYF TGTGCCAGCAGCCAAGGGGTAGAAACCTACGAGCAGTACTTC
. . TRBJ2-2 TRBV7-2 CASSLRQVPNTGELFF TGTGCCAGCAGCCTCCGACAGGTCCCGAACACCGGGGAGCTGTTTTTT
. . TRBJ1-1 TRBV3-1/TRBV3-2 CASSQEGRGGPTEAFF TGTGCCAGCAGCCAAGAGGGTAGAGGGGGTCCGACTGAAGCTTTCTTT
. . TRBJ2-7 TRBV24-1 CATSDRRGLTHEQYF TGTGCCACCAGTGACCGTCGAGGACTCACCCACGAGCAGTACTTC
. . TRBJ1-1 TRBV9 CASSVGWGVGTEAFF TGTGCCAGCAGCGTAGGTTGGGGTGTTGGCACTGAAGCTTTCTTT
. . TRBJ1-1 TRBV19 CASSTVRNTEAFF TGTGCCAGTAGTACGGTCCGGAACACTGAAGCTTTCTTT
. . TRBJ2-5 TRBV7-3 CASSPHGQAEETQYF TGTGCCAGCAGCCCCCACGGGCAGGCAGAAGAGACCCAGTACTTC
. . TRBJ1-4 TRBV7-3 CASSLSEGDKLFF TGTGCCAGCAGCTTAAGCGAGGGCGACAAACTGTTTTTT
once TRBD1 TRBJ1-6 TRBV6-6 CASSEGQGVSPLHF TGTGCCAGCAGCGAGGGACAGGGAGTGTCACCCCTCCACTTT
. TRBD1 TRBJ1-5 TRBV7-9 CASSLALTGGNQPQHF TGTGCCAGCAGCTTAGCCCTGACAGGGGGCAATCAGCCCCAGCATTTT
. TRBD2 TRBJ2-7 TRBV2 CASSEGTSGSSPLSEQYF TGTGCCAGCAGTGAAGGAACTAGCGGGAGCTCCCCGCTGAGCGAGCAGTACTTC
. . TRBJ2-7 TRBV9 CASSVATGDYEQYF TGTGCCAGCAGCGTAGCCACGGGAGACTACGAGCAGTACTTC
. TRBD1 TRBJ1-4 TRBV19 CASSTQGAGDEKLFF TGTGCCAGTAGTACACAGGGGGCCGGTGATGAAAAACTGTTTTTT
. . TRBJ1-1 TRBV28 CASGNMNTEAFF TGTGCCAGCGGCAATATGAACACTGAAGCTTTCTTT
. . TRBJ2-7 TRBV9 CASSGQEAYEQYF TGTGCCAGCAGCGGGCAGGAGGCCTACGAGCAGTACTTC
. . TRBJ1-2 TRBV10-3 CAISESTNYGYTF TGTGCCATCAGTGAGTCGACAAACTATGGCTACACCTTC
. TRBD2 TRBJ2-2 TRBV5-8 CASPAGLAGVKTGELFF TGTGCCTCTCCGGCGGGACTAGCGGGAGTGAAGACCGGGGAGCTGTTTTTT
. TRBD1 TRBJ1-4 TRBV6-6 CASSSRDRGNEKLFF TGTGCCAGCAGTTCCCGGGACAGGGGTAATGAAAAACTGTTTTTT
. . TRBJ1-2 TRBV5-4 CASSWDPGASSYGYTF TGTGCCAGCAGCTGGGACCCGGGGGCATCCAGCTATGGCTACACCTTC
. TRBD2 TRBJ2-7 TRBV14 CASSHVRGSGSYEQYF TGTGCCAGCAGCCATGTCCGTGGTAGCGGGAGTTACGAGCAGTACTTC
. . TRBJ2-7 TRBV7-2 CASSSSGLRGEQYF TGTGCCAGCAGTTCCAGCGGGTTGCGCGGCGAGCAGTACTTC
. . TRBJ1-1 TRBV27 CASSPGRLNTEAFF TGTGCCAGCAGCCCTGGACGTTTGAACACTGAAGCTTTCTTT
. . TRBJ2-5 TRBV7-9 CASSPRRQQETQYF TGTGCCAGCAGCCCCCGCCGACAGCAAGAGACCCAGTACTTC
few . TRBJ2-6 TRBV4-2 CASSQDMSSGANVLTF TGTGCCAGCAGCCAAGACATGAGCTCTGGGGCCAACGTCCTGACTTTC
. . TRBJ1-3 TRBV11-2 CASSLPRGGLSGNTIYF TGTGCCAGCAGTTTACCTAGGGGGGGCCTCTCTGGAAACACCATATATTTT
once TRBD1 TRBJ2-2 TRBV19 CATQIRGTGEAGELFF TGTGCCACTCAAATCCGAGGGACAGGGGAGGCCGGGGAGCTGTTTTTT
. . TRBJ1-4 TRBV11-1 CASSRTEATHEKLFF TGTGCCAGCAGTCGGACAGAAGCCACCCATGAAAAACTGTTTTTT
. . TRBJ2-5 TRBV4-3 CASSQAPLETQYF TGCGCCAGCAGCCAGGCACCGTTAGAGACCCAGTACTTC